This T cell receptor (beta chain) was recovered during a study of shared clonotypes between healthy human individuals (TCRdb year 2020). Looking at the study overall: The cohort included a few men and a couple of women between 18 and 49 years of age. Libraries were prepared and TCR repertoires were sequenced by different laboratories using diverse techniques, in order to increase sequencing depth and limit assay-specific biases. Per donor, leukapheresis produced somewhere between about 0.9 and 9.5 billion PBMCs. To estimate repertoire size and how much clonotype sharing occurs between individuals, the study deeply sequenced the blood TCR repertoires of a handful of healthy adults. For each donor, CD4 naive and CD4 memory were each run on three plates, CD8 naive on two plates, and CD8 memory on one plate.

CDR1 and CDR2 are read off the germline V gene as LGHNA and YSLEER. From cysteine to phenylalanine, the CDR3 is 17 amino acids long. The DNA shown is the 51-base CDR3, in frame from base 1. The V and J ends are trimmed by 0 bases and 0 bases, leaving 12 bases between them. Using the deep immunoSEQ assay, multiplex PCR amplified TCR CDR3 regions from genomic DNA. For each cell subset, the extracted genomic DNA was distributed evenly across all wells of several immunoSEQ 96-well plates, and each plate served as one replicate. For sorted subsets, each replicate PCR was loaded with approximately 190 ng genomic DNA, equivalent to 25,000 to 35,000 T cell genomes. Purified libraries were quantified with a Qubit 3.0 fluorometer, sized on a Bioanalyzer 2100, and re-quantified with the KAPA Library Quantification kit. Every immunoSEQ 96-well plate was sequenced on a dedicated single-read 150-cycle Illumina NextSeq 550 flow cell. The authors' analysis ran thus. Because the immunoSEQ output included only junctional sequences and no quality scores, the filtering could not be the same as the filtering used for full-length reads. Sequences were annotated with PyIR, a Python wrapper for IgBLAST v1.9, using IMGT germline references to assign V/J genes and CDR3. Reads with weak V/J assignments (E-value above 1e-6), missing CDR3, stop codons, out-of-frame junctions, or ambiguous translated residues were removed. V3J clonotypes were defined as sequences sharing the same inferred V gene, J gene, and CDR3 amino acid sequence. Percentage overlap between repertoires was calculated by dividing the number of shared unique clonotypes by the size of the smaller repertoire. Three approaches were used to assess repertoire richness: RTK rarefaction, the Chao1 estimator, and Recon v2.1 estimates of unobserved clonotypes. OLGA was used to compute generation probabilities for all TCRbeta clonotypes that the gDNA method yielded from a handful of donors. TCRdb retrieved this table from immuneACCESS and kept in-frame rearrangements only. Not all clones are present; in checked studies, unresolved V genes account for under half, and no reason is known for the remainder. From that table come the V and J calls and clone size; the DNA was used to work out D and trimming. Here the sample has over 850,000 clones; around 82% occur a single time. Under 0.65% of the sample comes from the top ten.

Results the study describes overall, beyond this receptor: Sampling was limited to blood, and TCR repertoires in tissue likely differ from TCR repertoires in blood. Pairwise subsampling led to the expectation that sequencing depth would affect the degree of clonotype sharing among donors. Higher generation probabilities were observed for clonotypes shared by all four sorted-subset donors than for non-shared clonotypes. Because the study included only a small number of donors, the genetic and exposure-history diversity represented was limited. Approximately 5% of naive CD4, 3% to 4% of naive CD8, 2.3% of memory CD4, and around 0.4% of memory CD8 clonotypes were shared across a few donors. Estimated clonotype richness was generally larger for naive than for memory subsets. Rarefaction of sorted-subset datasets indicated incomplete sequencing despite the large sequencing depth.

A word on this clone: Its target antigen remains unknown. The sample holds no much larger clone one base away, and base qualities are not on file.

The donors were healthy, HIV-negative adults with no recently reported acute infections or vaccinations. Only Caucasian adults living in Nashville, Tennessee, USA were represented among the donors. CD4+ T cells were enriched by magnetic negative selection; naive cells were then positively selected on CD45RA, and the negative fraction formed the memory subset. After blood collection by leukapheresis, PBMCs were isolated using Ficoll-Histopaque density gradient centrifugation and then cryopreserved in the vapor phase of liquid nitrogen. Purity and quantity of every magnetically sorted T cell population were checked by analytical flow cytometry. From each sorted fraction, genomic DNA was isolated and quantified by UV absorbance on a Nanodrop 2000c.

The sequencing input was memory CD4+ T cells from PBMCs. The cell subset or site label of this sample denotes: CD45RA-negative fraction. The source is a man between 18 and 29 years old in good health. Some clones in this sample may be carry-over from other donors' samples. The chain is encoded by TRBV4-3 joined to TRBJ1-3; too little of a D gene remains to name it. The CDR3 loop reads CASSQDFGASSGNTIYF. DNA sequence: TGCGCCAGCAGCCAAGATTTCGGCGCCAGCTCTGGAAACACCATATATTTT.